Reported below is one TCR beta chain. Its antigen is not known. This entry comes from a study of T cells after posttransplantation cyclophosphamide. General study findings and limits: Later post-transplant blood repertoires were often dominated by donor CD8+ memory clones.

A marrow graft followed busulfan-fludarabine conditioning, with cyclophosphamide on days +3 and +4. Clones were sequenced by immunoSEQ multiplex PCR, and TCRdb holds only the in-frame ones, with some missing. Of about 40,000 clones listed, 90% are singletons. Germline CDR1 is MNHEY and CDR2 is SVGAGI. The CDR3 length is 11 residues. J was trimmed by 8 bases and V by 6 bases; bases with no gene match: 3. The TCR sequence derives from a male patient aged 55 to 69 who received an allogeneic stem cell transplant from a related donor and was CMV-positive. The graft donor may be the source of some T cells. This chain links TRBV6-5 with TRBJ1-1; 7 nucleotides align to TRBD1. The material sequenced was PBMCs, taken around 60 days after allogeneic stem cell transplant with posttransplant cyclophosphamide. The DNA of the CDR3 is TGTGCCAGCAGCTCGACAGGGGAAGCTTTCTTT. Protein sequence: CASSSTGEAFF.